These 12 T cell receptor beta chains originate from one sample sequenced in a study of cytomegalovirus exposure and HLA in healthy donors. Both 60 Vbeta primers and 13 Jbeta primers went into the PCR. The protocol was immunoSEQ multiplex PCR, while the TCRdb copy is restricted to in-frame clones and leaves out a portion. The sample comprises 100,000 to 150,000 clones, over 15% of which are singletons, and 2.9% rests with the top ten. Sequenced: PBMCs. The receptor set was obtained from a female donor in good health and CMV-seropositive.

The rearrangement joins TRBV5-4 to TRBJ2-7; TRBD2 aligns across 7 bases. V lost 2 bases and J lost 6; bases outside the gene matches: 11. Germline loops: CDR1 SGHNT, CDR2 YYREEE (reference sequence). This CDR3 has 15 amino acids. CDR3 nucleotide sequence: TGTGCCAGCAGCTTCGGAGCGGGTGGGAGGGGCGAGCAGTACTTC. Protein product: CASSFGAGGRGEQYF.

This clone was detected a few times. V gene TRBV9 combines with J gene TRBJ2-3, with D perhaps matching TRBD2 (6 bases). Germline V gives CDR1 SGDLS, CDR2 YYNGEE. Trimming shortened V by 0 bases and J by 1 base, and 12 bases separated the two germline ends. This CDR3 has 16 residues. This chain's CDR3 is CASSVGFGGGTDTQYF. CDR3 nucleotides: TGTGCCAGCAGCGTAGGGTTCGGGGGAGGCACAGATACGCAGTATTTT.

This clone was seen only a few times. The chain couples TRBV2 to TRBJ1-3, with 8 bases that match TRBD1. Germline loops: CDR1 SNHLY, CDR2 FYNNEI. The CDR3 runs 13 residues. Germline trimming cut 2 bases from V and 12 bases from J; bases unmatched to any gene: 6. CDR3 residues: CASSELGQAIIYF. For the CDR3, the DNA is TGTGCCAGCAGTGAATTGGGACAGGCGATCATATATTTT.

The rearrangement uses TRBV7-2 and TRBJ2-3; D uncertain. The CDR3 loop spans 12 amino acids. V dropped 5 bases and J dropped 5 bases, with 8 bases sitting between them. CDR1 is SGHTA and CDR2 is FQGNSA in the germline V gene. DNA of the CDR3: TGTGCCAGCAGCCCGTGGAGAGATACGCAGTATTTT. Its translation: CASSPWRDTQYF.

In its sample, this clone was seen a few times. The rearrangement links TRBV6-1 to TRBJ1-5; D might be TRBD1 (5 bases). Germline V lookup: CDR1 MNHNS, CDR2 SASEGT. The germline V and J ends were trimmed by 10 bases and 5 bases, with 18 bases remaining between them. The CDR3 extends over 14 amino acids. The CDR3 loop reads CATRRTQADQPQHF. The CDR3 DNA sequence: TGTGCCACCCGGCGAACACAGGCCGATCAGCCCCAGCATTTT.

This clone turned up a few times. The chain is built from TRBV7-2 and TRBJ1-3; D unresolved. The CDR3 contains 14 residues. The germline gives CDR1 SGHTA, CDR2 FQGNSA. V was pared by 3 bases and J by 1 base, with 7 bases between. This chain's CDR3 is CASSFLESGNTIYF. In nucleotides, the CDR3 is TGTGCCAGCAGCTTCCTAGAGTCTGGAAACACCATATATTTT.

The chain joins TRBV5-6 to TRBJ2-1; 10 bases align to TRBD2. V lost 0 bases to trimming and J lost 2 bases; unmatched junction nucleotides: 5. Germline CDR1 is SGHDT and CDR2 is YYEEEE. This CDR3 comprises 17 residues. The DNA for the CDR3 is TGTGCCAGCAGCTTGGCCCAGAGCGGGAGGGCCTACAATGAGCAGTTCTTC. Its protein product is CASSLAQSGRAYNEQFF.

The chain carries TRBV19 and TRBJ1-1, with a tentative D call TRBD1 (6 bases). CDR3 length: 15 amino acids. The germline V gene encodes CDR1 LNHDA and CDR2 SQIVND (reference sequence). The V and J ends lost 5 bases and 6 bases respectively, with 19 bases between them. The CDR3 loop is CASSGTNRVDSEAFF. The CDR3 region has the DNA TGTGCCAGTAGTGGGACAAACAGGGTTGATTCTGAAGCTTTCTTT.

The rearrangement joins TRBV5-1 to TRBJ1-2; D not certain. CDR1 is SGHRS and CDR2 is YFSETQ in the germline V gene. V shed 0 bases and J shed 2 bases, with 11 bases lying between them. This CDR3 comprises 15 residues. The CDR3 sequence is CASSLGLSPNYGYTF. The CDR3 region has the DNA TGCGCCAGCAGCTTGGGTCTGAGTCCGAACTATGGCTACACCTTC.

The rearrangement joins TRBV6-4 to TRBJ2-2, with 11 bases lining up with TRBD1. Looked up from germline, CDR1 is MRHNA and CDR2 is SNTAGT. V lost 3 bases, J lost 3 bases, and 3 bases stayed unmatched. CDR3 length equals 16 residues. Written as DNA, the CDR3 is TGTGCCAGCAGTGATTTGGGACAGGGGGACACCGGGGAGCTGTTTTTT. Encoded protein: CASSDLGQGDTGELFF.

The CDR3 loop is CASGLILGGVLDEQYF. CDR3 DNA: TGTGCTAGTGGCCTTATACTAGGGGGGGTTCTGGACGAGCAGTACTTC. V gene TRBV12-5 combines with J gene TRBJ2-7; D might be TRBD2 (7 bases). Germline V gene sequence: CDR1 LGHNT, CDR2 FRNRAP. CDR3 length: 16 amino acids. V was shortened by 6 bases and J by 5 bases, with 23 bases between the two germline ends.

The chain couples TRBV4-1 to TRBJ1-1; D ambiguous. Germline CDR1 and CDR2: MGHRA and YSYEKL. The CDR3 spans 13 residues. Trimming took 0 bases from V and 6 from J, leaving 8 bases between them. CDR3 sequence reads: CASSQDRQAEAFF. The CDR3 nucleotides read TGCGCCAGCAGCCAAGATCGGCAGGCTGAAGCTTTCTTT.